The 27 T cell receptor beta chains presented below share a single source sample, sequenced in a study of blood T cells in healthy people across ages. The second PCR ran roughly 6 to 12 cycles with a sample-barcoded 5' primer and J-beta primers. MiXCR was run by TCRdb on the 5' RACE reads, yielding one entry per CDR3 protein. The sample carries about 930,000 distinct CDR3 sequences, 25% to 30% recorded once. These data were also reused for a study on T cells of mothers and their children.

Sequencing was done on a sample of blood. The receptors here all came from a woman between 40 and 55 years old in good health.

This clonotype was counted only a few times. CDR3 sequence reads: CSATTGGNYGYTF. The CDR3 DNA follows: TGCAGTGCCACAACAGGGGGAAACTATGGCTACACCTTC. The chain carries TRBV20-1 and TRBJ1-2; 8 bases fit TRBD1. V lost 6 bases and J lost 2; bases outside the gene matches: 5. This CDR3 is built from 13 residues. Germline V gives CDR1 DFQATT, CDR2 SNEGSKA (reference sequence).

This chain links TRBV29-1 with TRBJ2-3; D remains ambiguous. V lost 1 base, J lost 0 bases, and 8 bases lay in between. CDR1 is SQVTM, CDR2 ANQGSEA, per germline. There are 14 residues in the CDR3. The CDR3 sequence is CSVEGRLSTDTQYF. DNA for the CDR3: TGCAGCGTTGAAGGCCGCCTTAGCACAGATACGCAGTATTTT.

This clonotype has ten or more counts. The chain uses TRBV4-1 and TRBJ2-3; 7 nucleotides agree with TRBD2. The V and J ends lost 1 base and 3 bases, in that order; junction bases with no gene match: 4. The CDR3 runs 15 residues. In germline, CDR1 is MGHRA, CDR2 YSYEKL. In DNA, the CDR3 is TGCGCCAGCAGCCAAGCGGGGAGGGTTACAGATACGCAGTATTTT. Translated, it gives CASSQAGRVTDTQYF.

This clonotype was seen ten or more times. The chain couples TRBV29-1 to TRBJ2-7, with D hard to call. CDR3 length: 11 amino acids. With 4 bases removed from V and 7 bases from J, the gap between germline ends came to 11 bases. The V gene's germline CDR1 is SQVTM and CDR2 ANQGSEA. The CDR3 nucleotides are TGCAGCGTTGTAATCCTCCGGGAGCAGTACTTC. Amino acid sequence: CSVVILREQYF.

V is TRBV27 and J is TRBJ1-1; the D is unclear. CDR1 is MNHEY, CDR2 SMNVEV, per germline (reference sequence). V was pared by 8 bases and J by 0 bases, with 13 bases between. The CDR3 runs to 14 residues. CDR3 sequence (DNA): TGTGCCAGCGGCCCCGCGGGTGTGAACACTGAAGCTTTCTTT. Translation gives CASGPAGVNTEAFF.

CDR3 protein: CASSTPGTGLSEQYF. CDR3 DNA: TGCGCCAGCAGCACCCCCGGGACAGGGCTGTCCGAGCAGTACTTC. This chain uses TRBV5-1 with TRBJ2-5; 9 nucleotides agree with TRBD1. The tail of the sequence fits TRBJ2-7 better, so the J call may be wrong. This CDR3 is 15 amino acids long. Germline assignment: CDR1 SGHRS and CDR2 YFSETQ.

In its sample, this clonotype was seen a few times. This chain links TRBV19 with TRBJ1-1, with 8 bases matching TRBD1. Germline V gene lookup returns CDR1 LNHDA and CDR2 SQIVND (reference sequence). J lost 1 base, V lost 7 bases, and 8 bases had no gene match. The CDR3 covers 15 residues. The CDR3, as DNA: TGTGCCAGTACGCAGAGGACAGGGAGGAACACTGAAGCTTTCTTT. Translation gives CASTQRTGRNTEAFF.

The genes are TRBV6-6 and TRBJ1-5; TRBD1 might be the D (6 bases). CDR3 length: 13 amino acids. The germline CDR1 and CDR2 sequences are MNHNY and SVGAGI (reference sequence). Trimming took 6 bases from V and 7 from J, leaving 13 bases between them. The CDR3: CASSFTGKQPQHF. In DNA form, the CDR3 reads TGTGCCAGCAGCTTCACAGGGAAGCAGCCCCAGCATTTT.

This clonotype was seen a few times. This chain connects TRBV29-1 to TRBJ2-7; possibly TRBD1 for D (5 bases). The CDR3 covers 11 residues. The germline V gene has CDR1 SQVTM and CDR2 ANQGSEA. The V end lost 7 bases, the J end lost 3 bases, and 10 bases lay between the germline ends. CDR3 amino acids: CSGTQDYEQYF. DNA for the CDR3: TGCAGCGGTACACAGGACTACGAGCAGTACTTC.

In this sample, this clonotype turned up many times. The chain combines TRBV12-3 or TRBV12-4 with TRBJ2-7; 10 bases agree with TRBD2. The trim removed 5 bases at V and 2 bases at J, leaving 12 bases unmatched. The length of the CDR3 is 17 residues. CDR3 region: CASSPRSGGGYPYEQYF. CDR3 DNA sequence: TGTGCCAGCAGTCCACGGAGCGGGGGGGGTTACCCCTACGAGCAGTACTTC.

This clonotype was seen repeatedly, ten times or more. The gene calls are TRBV4-1 and TRBJ2-7; the match to TRBD1 covers 8 bases. This CDR3 region has 17 residues. Germline values: CDR1 MGHRA, CDR2 YSYEKL. The ends lost 4 bases at V and 1 base at J; junction bases unmatched: 12. The CDR3 bases are TGCGCCAGCAGCCCCACGACAGGGGCCATCCCTTCCTACGAGCAGTACTTC. It yields the protein CASSPTTGAIPSYEQYF.

The chain links TRBV3-1 to TRBJ2-7; 9 bases are a match to TRBD2. Germline lookup yields CDR1 LGHDT and CDR2 YNNKEL (reference sequence). J gave up 4 bases and V 1 base, and 5 bases lay outside the gene matches. CDR3 length: 15 amino acids. The CDR3 sequence: CASSQVASGGYEQYF. The CDR3 region has the DNA TGTGCCAGCAGCCAAGTAGCCAGCGGGGGGTACGAGCAGTACTTC.

The chain combines TRBV20-1 with TRBJ2-7; 11 bases are a match to TRBD1. Germline lookup yields CDR1 DFQATT and CDR2 SNEGSKA (reference sequence). With V trimmed by 0 bases and J by 3 bases, 1 base remained unmatched. The CDR3 is 14 amino acids. CDR3 residues: CSAREGTGGYEQYF. CDR3 nucleotides: TGCAGTGCTAGAGAGGGGACAGGGGGCTACGAGCAGTACTTC.

The genes are TRBV14 and TRBJ2-5; 8 bases line up with TRBD1. CDR1 and CDR2 from the germline V gene are SGHDN and FVKESK. The CDR3 runs 15 residues. V lost 5 bases to trimming and J lost 5 bases; unmatched junction nucleotides: 10. The CDR3 loop reads CASSTRQGRLETQYF. The CDR3 nucleotides are TGTGCCAGCAGCACCCGACAGGGGCGGCTGGAGACCCAGTACTTC.

The rearrangement joins TRBV6-5 to TRBJ2-3; 9 nucleotides agree with TRBD1. The germline CDR1 and CDR2 sequences are MNHEY and SVGAGI. The CDR3 is made up of 16 amino acids. The junction had 6 bases not matched to a gene; V was cut back by 3 bases and J by 2 bases. The CDR3 DNA is TGTGCCAGCAGTTATTCCGGGACAGGGCCCACAGATACGCAGTATTTT. Encoded protein: CASSYSGTGPTDTQYF.

A few counts support this clonotype. The CDR3 DNA sequence: TGCAGTGCTAGAGGGGGTCAGGGACTGGGTGGCTACACCTTC. Its protein is CSARGGQGLGGYTF. V usage is TRBV20-1 and J usage is TRBJ1-2; tentative D call: TRBD1 (5 bases). CDR1 and CDR2 from the germline V gene are DFQATT and SNEGSKA (reference sequence). This CDR3 is built from 14 residues. V was clipped by 1 base and J by 7 bases, with 16 bases between them.

The chain employs TRBV27 and TRBJ2-7; possibly TRBD1 for D (6 bases). Per the germline V gene, CDR1 is MNHEY and CDR2 is SMNVEV (reference sequence). The V end lost 2 bases, the J end lost 1 base, and 9 bases lay between the germline ends. CDR3 length: 14 residues. CDR3 residues: CASSLKQGSYEQYF. The DNA for the CDR3 is TGTGCCAGCAGTTTAAAACAGGGTTCCTACGAGCAGTACTTC.

This clonotype has ten or more counts. J is TRBJ1-2 and V is TRBV4-3, with D possibly TRBD1 on 5 matching bases. In germline, CDR1 is LGHNA, CDR2 YSLEER. The germline V and J ends were trimmed by 5 bases and 0 bases, with 13 bases remaining between them. The CDR3 is made up of 15 amino acids. CDR3 protein: CASSTDSLANYGYTF. The CDR3 DNA reads as TGCGCCAGCAGCACCGACAGCTTAGCTAACTATGGCTACACCTTC.

This clonotype was seen repeatedly, ten times or more. The chain couples TRBV29-1 to TRBJ2-7, with D unresolved. Trimming took off 3 bases at V and 4 bases at J, with 7 bases between the two ends. The germline V gene has CDR1 SQVTM and CDR2 ANQGSEA. The length of the CDR3 is 11 residues. The CDR3 spells CSVDDGYEQYF. In DNA form, the CDR3 reads TGCAGCGTTGATGACGGTTACGAGCAGTACTTC.

This clonotype was detected ten times or more. The chain employs TRBV5-1 and TRBJ2-4; possible D gene TRBD1, 6 bases. V gave up 0 bases and J gave up 7 bases, with 11 bases separating them. Germline V lookup: CDR1 SGHRS, CDR2 YFSETQ. The CDR3 consists of 14 residues. The CDR3 spells CASSLVGADNIQYF. The CDR3 DNA reads as TGCGCCAGCAGCTTGGTGGGGGCCGACAACATTCAGTACTTC.

The chain joins TRBV27 to TRBJ1-1; 8 bases match TRBD1. The CDR3 extends over 14 amino acids. After removal of 3 bases from V and 9 bases from J, the junction contained 9 bases not matched to a gene. CDR1 MNHEY and CDR2 SMNVEV come from the germline V gene (reference sequence). CDR3 coding DNA: TGTGCCAGCAGTTTCCTTTCCGCAGGGGGCAAAGCTTTCTTT. Protein product: CASSFLSAGGKAFF.

The table lists this clonotype with many counts. The chain couples TRBV7-2 to TRBJ1-2; a possible D gene is TRBD1 (6 bases). Germline-derived CDR1 and CDR2 are SGHTA and FQGNSA. The CDR3 sequence is 13 residues long. The V gene lost 3 bases and the J gene lost 6 bases, with 11 bases spanning the gap. CDR3: CASSFFQGNGYTF. DNA of the CDR3: TGTGCCAGCAGCTTTTTCCAGGGGAATGGCTACACCTTC.

This clonotype appeared many times. Compared with germline, one end of the junction differs, possibly owing to a read error. This rearrangement joins TRBV29-1 to TRBJ2-7, with D maybe TRBD1 (5 bases). CDR3 length: 14 residues. CDR1 is SQVTM and CDR2 is ANQGSEA in the germline V gene. The CDR3 spells CTARTGQGSYEQYF. The CDR3 DNA reads TGTACCGCGAGGACCGGTCAGGGTTCCTACGAGCAGTACTTC.

Of note for this clonotype: A clone one base away is much larger, so this may be a read error. The gene calls are TRBV12-3 or TRBV12-4 and TRBJ1-2, with 9 bases aligning to TRBD1. V lost 4 bases to trimming and J lost 9 bases; unmatched junction nucleotides: 6. The CDR3 sequence is 13 residues long. CDR3 sequence reads: CASSSSTGGRYTF. CDR3 DNA: TGTGCCAGCAGTTCATCGACAGGGGGTCGCTACACCTTC.

The sample holds many counts of this clonotype. The rearrangement uses TRBV12-3 or TRBV12-4 and TRBJ2-5, with D perhaps matching TRBD2 (6 bases). Trimming took 5 bases from V and 1 from J, leaving 8 bases between them. There are 13 residues in the CDR3. CDR3 in DNA: TGTGCCAGCAGTAGACTAGTCCAAGAGACCCAGTACTTC. Amino acid sequence: CASSRLVQETQYF.

This clonotype was observed a handful of times. V is TRBV7-9 and J is TRBJ1-1; D ambiguous. Trimming removed 2 bases from V and 9 bases from J, with 10 bases in between. Germline V gene data show CDR1 as SEHNR and CDR2 as FQNEAQ (reference sequence). This CDR3 has 12 amino acids. CDR3 nucleotides: TGTGCCAGCAGCTTAACGGTTTATCAAGCTTTCTTT. It specifies CASSLTVYQAFF.

This clonotype was seen many times. The chain employs TRBV7-9 and TRBJ2-3, with D tentatively TRBD2 (6 bases). This CDR3 spans 16 amino acids. The ends were cut back, 5 bases at V and 2 bases at J, with 17 bases in the middle. Germline-derived CDR1 and CDR2 are SEHNR and FQNEAQ (reference sequence). CDR3: CASSTRQEGFTDTQYF. CDR3 bases: TGTGCCAGCAGCACAAGGCAGGAGGGTTTCACAGATACGCAGTATTTT.